Here is one T cell receptor beta chain with its context. The antigen is unknown. These data come from a study of OX40 agonist ivuxolimab in advanced cancers. The assay was immunoSEQ multiplex PCR, and TCRdb's table has in-frame clones only and misses some. The data contain about 80,000 clones, about 92% of them singletons. The V gene's germline CDR1 is MNHEY and CDR2 SMNVEV (reference sequence). The CDR3 is made up of 13 amino acids. The trim removed 3 bases at V and 4 bases at J, leaving 2 bases unmatched. Points from the study as a whole: The investigators did not determine what antigen specificity the expanded peripheral T cells had.

The chain combines TRBV27 with TRBJ1-2, with 7 bases lining up with TRBD1. This clonotype was sampled from an adult with an advanced solid tumor such as melanoma, head and neck, liver or kidney cancer. The source material was CD4+ or CD8+ T cells sorted from blood, sampled in a trial of the OX40 agonist ivuxolimab. CDR3 DNA: TGTGCCAGCAGTTTCCGGACAGGCTATGGCTACACCTTC. It translates to CASSFRTGYGYTF.